This TCR beta chain was identified in a study of beta chain features in type 1 diabetes. Study conclusions and caveats: Patients showed naive, central memory and Treg TCRB repertoires that appeared more similar than those of healthy donors. Lower insertion and higher deletion counts appeared at VDJ junctions in type 1 diabetes patients.

Germline V gene sequence: CDR1 SGDLS, CDR2 YYNGEE. The CDR3 is 15 residues long. V was shortened by 0 bases and J by 7 bases, with 17 bases between the two germline ends. Regarding this clone: Its antigen is as yet unknown.

One heparinised draw, averaging around 120 mL, was taken per donor. Sorted populations were all over 98% pure. TCRB transcripts that were expressed got sequenced, as all of the isolated RNA had been reverse transcribed. TCRdb keeps only in-frame clones here, not all; method: immunoSEQ multiplex PCR. The table lists roughly 610,000 clones, roughly 16% of them singletons, with approximately 0.087% in the top ten. This chain joins TRBV9 and TRBJ2-7, with D perhaps matching TRBD1 (5 bases). The sequence derives from a man aged 18 to 29 in good health. Sequencing was done on a sample of naive CD4+ T cells from blood. CDR3 sequence (DNA): TGTGCCAGCAGCGTAGAGGCAGGGTTTTGGAATGAGCAGTACTTC. It codes for CASSVEAGFWNEQYF.